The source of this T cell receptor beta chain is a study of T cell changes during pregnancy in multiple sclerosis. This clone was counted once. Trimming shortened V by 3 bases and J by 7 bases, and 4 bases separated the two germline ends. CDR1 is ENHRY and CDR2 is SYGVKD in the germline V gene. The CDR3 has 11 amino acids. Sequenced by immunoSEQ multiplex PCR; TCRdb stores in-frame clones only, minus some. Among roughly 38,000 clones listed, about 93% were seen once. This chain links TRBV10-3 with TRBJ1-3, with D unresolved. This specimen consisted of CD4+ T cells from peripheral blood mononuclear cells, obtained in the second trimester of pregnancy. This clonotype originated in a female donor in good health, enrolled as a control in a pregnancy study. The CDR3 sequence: CAISDANTIYF. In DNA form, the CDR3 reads TGTGCCATCAGTGATGCGAACACCATATATTTT.